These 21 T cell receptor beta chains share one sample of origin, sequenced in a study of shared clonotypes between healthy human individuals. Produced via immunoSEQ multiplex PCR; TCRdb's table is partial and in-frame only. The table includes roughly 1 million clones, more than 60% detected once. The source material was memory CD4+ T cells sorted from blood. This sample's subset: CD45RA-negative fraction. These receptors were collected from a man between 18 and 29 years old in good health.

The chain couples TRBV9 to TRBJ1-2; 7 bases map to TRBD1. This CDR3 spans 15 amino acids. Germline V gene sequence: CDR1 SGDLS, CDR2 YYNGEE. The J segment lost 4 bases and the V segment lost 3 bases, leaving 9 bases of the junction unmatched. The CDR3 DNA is TGTGCCAGCAGCGCTCCTAAGGGGGCAGGCTATGGCTACACCTTC. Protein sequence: CASSAPKGAGYGYTF.

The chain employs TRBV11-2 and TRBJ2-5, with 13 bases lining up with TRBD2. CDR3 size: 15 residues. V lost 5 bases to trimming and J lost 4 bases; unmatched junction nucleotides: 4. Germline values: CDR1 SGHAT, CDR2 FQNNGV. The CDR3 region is CASSAGTSGIETQYF. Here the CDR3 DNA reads TGTGCCAGCAGCGCCGGGACTAGCGGGATAGAGACCCAGTACTTC.

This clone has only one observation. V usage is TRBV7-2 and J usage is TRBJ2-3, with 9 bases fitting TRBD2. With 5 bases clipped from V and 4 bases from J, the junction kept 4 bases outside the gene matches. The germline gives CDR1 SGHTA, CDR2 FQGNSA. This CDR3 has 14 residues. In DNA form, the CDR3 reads TGTGCCAGCAGCCTTAGCGGGAGCTCAGATACGCAGTATTTT. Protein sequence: CASSLSGSSDTQYF. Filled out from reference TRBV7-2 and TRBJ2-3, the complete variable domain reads GAGVSQSPSNKVTEKGKDVELRCDPISGHTALYWYRQSLGQGLEFLIYFQGNSAPDKSGLPSDRFSAERTGGSVSTLTIQRTQQEDSAVYLCASSLSGSSDTQYFGPGTRLTVL.

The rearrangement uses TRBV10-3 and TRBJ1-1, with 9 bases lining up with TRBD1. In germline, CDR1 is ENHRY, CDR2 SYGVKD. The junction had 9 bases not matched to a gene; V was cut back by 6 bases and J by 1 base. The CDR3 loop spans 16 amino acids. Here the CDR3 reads CAIRPTDRGTNTEAFF. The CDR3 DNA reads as TGTGCCATCAGGCCTACAGACAGGGGGACGAACACTGAAGCTTTCTTT.

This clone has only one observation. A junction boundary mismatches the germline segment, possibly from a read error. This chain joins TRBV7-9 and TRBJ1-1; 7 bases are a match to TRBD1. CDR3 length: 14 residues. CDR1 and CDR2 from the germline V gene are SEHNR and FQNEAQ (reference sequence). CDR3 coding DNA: TGTGCCGGCAGTCAGAGTACAGGGGACACTGAAGCTTTCTTT. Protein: CAGSQSTGDTEAFF.

The CDR3 is CASSFFRGRTNEKLFF. The CDR3 DNA reads TGTGCCAGCAGCTTTTTCAGGGGGCGAACTAATGAAAAACTGTTTTTT. V and J are TRBV7-8 and TRBJ1-4, with 8 bases that match TRBD1. The CDR3 covers 16 residues. CDR1 SGHVS and CDR2 FQNEAQ come from the germline V gene. J was trimmed by 1 base and V by 3 bases; bases with no gene match: 4. Together with reference TRBV7-8 and TRBJ1-4, the CDR3 gives the full variable domain: GAGVSQSPRYKVAKRGQDVALRCDPISGHVSLFWYQQALGQGPEFLTYFQNEAQLDKSGLPSDRFFAERPEGSVSTLKIQRTQQEDSAVYLCASSFFRGRTNEKLFFGSGTQLSVL.

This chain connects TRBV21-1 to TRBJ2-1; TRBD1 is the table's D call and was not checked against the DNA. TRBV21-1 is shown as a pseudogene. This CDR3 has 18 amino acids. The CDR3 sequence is CASSIRDKHTILYNEQFF. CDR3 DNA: TGTGCCAGCAGCATCCGGGACAAGCACACTATCCTATACAATGAGCAGTTCTTC.

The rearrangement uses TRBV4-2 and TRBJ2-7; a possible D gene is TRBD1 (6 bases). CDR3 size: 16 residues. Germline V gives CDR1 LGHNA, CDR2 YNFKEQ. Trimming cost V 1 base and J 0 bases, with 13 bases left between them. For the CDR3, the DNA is TGTGCCAGCAGCCAAGGCAGGGACACACCCTCCTACGAGCAGTACTTC. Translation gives CASSQGRDTPSYEQYF.

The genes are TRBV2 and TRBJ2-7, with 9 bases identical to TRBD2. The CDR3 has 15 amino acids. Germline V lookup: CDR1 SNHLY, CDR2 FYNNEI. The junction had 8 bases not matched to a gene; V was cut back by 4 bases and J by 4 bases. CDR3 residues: CASSAQLAGMYEQYF. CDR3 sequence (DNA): TGTGCCAGCAGTGCGCAGCTAGCGGGAATGTACGAGCAGTACTTC.

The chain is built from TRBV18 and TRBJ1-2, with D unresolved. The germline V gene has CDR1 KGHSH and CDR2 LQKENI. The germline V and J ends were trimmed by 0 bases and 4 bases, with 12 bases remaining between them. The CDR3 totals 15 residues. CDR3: CASSPPKIQVYGYTF. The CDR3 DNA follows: TGTGCCAGCTCACCACCGAAGATTCAGGTCTATGGCTACACCTTC.

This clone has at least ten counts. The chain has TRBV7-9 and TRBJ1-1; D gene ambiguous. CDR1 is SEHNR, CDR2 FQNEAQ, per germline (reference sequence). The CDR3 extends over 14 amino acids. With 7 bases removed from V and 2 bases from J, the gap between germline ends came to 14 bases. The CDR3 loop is CASTFTGVNTEAFF. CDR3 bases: TGTGCCAGCACCTTTACCGGGGTTAACACTGAAGCTTTCTTT.

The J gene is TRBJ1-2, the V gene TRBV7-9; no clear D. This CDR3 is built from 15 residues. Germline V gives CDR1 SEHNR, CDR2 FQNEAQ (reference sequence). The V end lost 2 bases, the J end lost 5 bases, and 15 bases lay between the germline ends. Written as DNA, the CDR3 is TGTGCCAGCAGCTTAAGTGGGCTGTTGAATTATGGCTACACCTTC. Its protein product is CASSLSGLLNYGYTF.

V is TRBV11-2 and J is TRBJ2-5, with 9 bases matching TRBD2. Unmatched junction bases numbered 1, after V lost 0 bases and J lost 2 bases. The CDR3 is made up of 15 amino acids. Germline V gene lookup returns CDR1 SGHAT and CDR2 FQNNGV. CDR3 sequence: CASSLELAGQETQYF. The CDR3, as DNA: TGTGCCAGCAGCTTAGAGCTAGCGGGACAAGAGACCCAGTACTTC.

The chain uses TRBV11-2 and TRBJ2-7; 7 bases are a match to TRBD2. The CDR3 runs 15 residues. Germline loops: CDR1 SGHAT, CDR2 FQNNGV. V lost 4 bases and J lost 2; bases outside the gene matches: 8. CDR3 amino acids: CASSSGGRVTYEQYF. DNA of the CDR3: TGTGCCAGCAGCTCGGGAGGCCGGGTGACCTACGAGCAGTACTTC.

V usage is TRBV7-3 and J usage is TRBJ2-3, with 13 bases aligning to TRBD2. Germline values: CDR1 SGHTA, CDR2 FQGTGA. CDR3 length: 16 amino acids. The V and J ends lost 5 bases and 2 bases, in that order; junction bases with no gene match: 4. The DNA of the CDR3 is TGTGCCAGCAGCGCCGGACTAGCGGGGGCCACAGATACGCAGTATTTT. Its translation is CASSAGLAGATDTQYF.

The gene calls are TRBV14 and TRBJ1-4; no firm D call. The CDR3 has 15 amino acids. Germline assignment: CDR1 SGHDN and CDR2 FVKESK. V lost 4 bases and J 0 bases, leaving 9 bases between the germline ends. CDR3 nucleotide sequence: TGTGCCAGCAGCCCCAGAGGCGCAACTAATGAAAAACTGTTTTTT. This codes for CASSPRGATNEKLFF.

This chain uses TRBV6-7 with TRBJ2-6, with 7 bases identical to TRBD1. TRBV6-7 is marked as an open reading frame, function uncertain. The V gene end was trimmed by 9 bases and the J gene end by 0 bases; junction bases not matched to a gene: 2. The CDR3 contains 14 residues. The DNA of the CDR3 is TGTGCCAGACAGGGGACCTCTGGGGCCAACGTCCTGACTTTC. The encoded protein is CARQGTSGANVLTF.

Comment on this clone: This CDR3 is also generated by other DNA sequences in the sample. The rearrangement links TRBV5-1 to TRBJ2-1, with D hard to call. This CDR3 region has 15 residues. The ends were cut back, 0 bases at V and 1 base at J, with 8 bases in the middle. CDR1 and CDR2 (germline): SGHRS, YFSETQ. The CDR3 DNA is TGCGCCAGCAGCTTGGGGCAGGTGTCCTACAATGAGCAGTTCTTC. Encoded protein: CASSLGQVSYNEQFF.

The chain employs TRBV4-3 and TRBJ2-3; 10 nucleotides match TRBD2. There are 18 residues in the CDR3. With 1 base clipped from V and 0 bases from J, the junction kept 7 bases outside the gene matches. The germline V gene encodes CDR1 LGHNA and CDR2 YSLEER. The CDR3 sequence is CASSQAWTSGRSTDTQYF. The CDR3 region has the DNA TGCGCCAGCAGCCAAGCTTGGACTAGCGGACGGAGCACAGATACGCAGTATTTT.

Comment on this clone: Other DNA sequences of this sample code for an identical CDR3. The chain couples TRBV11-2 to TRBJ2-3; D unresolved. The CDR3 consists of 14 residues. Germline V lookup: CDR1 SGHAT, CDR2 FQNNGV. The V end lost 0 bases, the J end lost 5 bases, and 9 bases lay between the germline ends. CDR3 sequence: CASSLDGSLDTQYF. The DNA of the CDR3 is TGTGCCAGCAGCTTAGATGGGTCCTTAGATACGCAGTATTTT.

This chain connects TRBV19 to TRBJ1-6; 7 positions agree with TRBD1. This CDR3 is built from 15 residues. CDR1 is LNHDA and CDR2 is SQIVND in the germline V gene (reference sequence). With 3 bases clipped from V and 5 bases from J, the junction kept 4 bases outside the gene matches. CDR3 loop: CASSILDRDNSPLHF. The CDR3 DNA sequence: TGTGCCAGTAGTATCCTCGACAGGGATAATTCACCCCTCCACTTT.